This paragraph covers one T cell receptor (beta chain) sequence. From germline, CDR1 is KGHDR and CDR2 SFDVKD. Trimming at V came to 3 bases and at J to 5 bases, leaving 7 bases not matched to a gene. The CDR3 is 16 residues long. The assay was immunoSEQ multiplex PCR, and TCRdb's table has in-frame clones only and misses some. The sample holds 70,000 to 95,000 clones, 85% seen once. The sample is drawn from a study of blood T cell repertoires in COVID-19. This sequence was found in a woman aged 65 to 85 with active or convalescent COVID-19. The rearrangement uses TRBV24-1 and TRBJ1-5, with 9 bases fitting TRBD1. The sequenced sample consisted of peripheral blood. CDR3 bases: TGTGCCACCAGTGATGGGGCACAGGGGGCGTATCAGCCCCAGCATTTT. The encoded protein is CATSDGAQGAYQPQHF.